Detailed here is one T cell receptor beta chain. The target antigen is unknown. Germline CDR1 reads MGHRA; CDR2 reads YSYEKL. CDR3 length: 19 residues. J gave up 0 bases and V 4 bases, and 15 bases lay outside the gene matches. This record belongs to a study of T cell repertoires in cytomegalovirus infection. Study overall: In the study, CMV epitopes included recently identified HLA-C-restricted and well-studied HLA-B-restricted ones. Indicated by public TCR beta signatures were CMV infection and matching HLA type. Study-level findings and limits: Accumulated public TCR beta family frequency recognized individuals carrying CMV together with the relevant HLA. Dominant in the ex vivo response were TCR beta clonotypes restricted by HLA-C and specific for CMV.

TCRdb processed the reads anew with MiXCR; each CDR3 protein has one entry. The table shows 450,000 to 650,000 distinct CDR3 sequences, with around two fifths occurring only once. The gene calls are TRBV4-1 and TRBJ2-1; 7 bases agree with TRBD2. This sequence originates from a human donor in good health (CMV status not recorded). Some clones in this sample may be carry-over from other donors' samples. This specimen consisted of cultured PBMCs, obtained from culture after CMV antigen stimulation. The CDR3 DNA reads as TGCGCCAGCAGCCCTGGACTAAGCGGGACCTATAGCTCCTACAATGAGCAGTTCTTC. Its translation is CASSPGLSGTYSSYNEQFF.